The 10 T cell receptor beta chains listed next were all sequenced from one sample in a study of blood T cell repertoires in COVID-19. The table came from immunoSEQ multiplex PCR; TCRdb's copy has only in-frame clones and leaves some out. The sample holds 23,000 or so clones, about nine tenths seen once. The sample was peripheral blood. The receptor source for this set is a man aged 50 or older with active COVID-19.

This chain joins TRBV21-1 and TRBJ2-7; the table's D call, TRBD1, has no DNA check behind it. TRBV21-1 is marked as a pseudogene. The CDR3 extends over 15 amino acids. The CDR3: CASSKWRGGLDEQYV. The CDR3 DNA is TGTGCCAGCAGCAAGTGGCGAGGGGGCTTGGACGAGCAGTACGTC.

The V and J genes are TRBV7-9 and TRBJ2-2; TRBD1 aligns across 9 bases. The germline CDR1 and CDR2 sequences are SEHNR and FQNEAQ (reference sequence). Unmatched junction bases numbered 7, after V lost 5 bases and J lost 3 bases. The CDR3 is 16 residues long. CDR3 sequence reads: CASSPRDRVYTGELFF. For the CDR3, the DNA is TGTGCCAGCAGCCCACGGGACAGGGTCTACACCGGGGAGCTGTTTTTT.

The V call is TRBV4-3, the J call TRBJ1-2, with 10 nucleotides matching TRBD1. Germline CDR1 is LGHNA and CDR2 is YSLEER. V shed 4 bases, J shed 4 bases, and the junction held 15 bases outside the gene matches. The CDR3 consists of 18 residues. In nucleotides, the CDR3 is TGCGCCAGCAGCCGCAAGGGTGGACAGGGGGTGGATCTCTATGGCTACACCTTC. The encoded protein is CASSRKGGQGVDLYGYTF.

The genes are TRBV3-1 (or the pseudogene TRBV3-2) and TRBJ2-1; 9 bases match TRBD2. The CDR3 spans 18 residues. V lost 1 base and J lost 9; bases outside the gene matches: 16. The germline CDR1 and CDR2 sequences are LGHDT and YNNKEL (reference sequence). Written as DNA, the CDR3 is TGTGCCAGCAGCCAAGCTGTGGCGGCGGGAGGGCCGATGTGTGAGCAGTTCTTC. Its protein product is CASSQAVAAGGPMCEQFF.

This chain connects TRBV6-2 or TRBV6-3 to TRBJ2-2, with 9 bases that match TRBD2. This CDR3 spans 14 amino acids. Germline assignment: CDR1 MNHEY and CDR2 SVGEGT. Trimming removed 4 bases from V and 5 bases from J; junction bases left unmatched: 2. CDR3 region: CASSWTSETGELFF. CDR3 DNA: TGTGCCAGCAGTTGGACTAGCGAAACCGGGGAGCTGTTTTTT.

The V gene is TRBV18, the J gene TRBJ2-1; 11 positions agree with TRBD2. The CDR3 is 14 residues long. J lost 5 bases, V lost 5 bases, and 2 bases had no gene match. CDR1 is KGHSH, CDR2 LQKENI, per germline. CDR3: CASSETSGNNEQFF. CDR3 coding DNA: TGTGCCAGCTCAGAGACTAGCGGGAACAATGAGCAGTTCTTC.

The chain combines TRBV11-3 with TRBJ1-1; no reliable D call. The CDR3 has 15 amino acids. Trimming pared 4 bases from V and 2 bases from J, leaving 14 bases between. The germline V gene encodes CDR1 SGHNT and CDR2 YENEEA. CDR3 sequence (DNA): TGTGCCAGCAGCTCCTACGCGACGGGAAACACTGAAGCTTTCTTT. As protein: CASSSYATGNTEAFF.

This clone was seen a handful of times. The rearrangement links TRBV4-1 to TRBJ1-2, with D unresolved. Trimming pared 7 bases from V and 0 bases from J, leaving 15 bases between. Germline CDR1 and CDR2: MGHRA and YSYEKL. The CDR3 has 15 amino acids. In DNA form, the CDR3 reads TGCGCCAGCAATGAGGGCAGCGGAACTAACTATGGCTACACCTTC. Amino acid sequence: CASNEGSGTNYGYTF.

Written as DNA, the CDR3 is TGTGCCAGCAGTCTCAGACAGAATGAAAAACTGTTTTTT. Translation gives CASSLRQNEKLFF. The genes are TRBV28 and TRBJ1-4, with a possible D match to TRBD1 (5 bases). The CDR3 length is 13 residues. V dropped 5 bases and J dropped 5 bases, with 9 bases sitting between them. In germline, CDR1 is MDHEN, CDR2 SYDVKM. The full variable domain, its missing parts supplied by reference TRBV28 and TRBJ1-4, is DVKVTQSSRYLVKRTGEKVFLECVQDMDHENMFWYRQDPGLGLRLIYFSYDVKMKEKGDIPEGYSVSREKKERFSLILESASTNQTSMYLCASSLRQNEKLFFGSGTQLSVL.

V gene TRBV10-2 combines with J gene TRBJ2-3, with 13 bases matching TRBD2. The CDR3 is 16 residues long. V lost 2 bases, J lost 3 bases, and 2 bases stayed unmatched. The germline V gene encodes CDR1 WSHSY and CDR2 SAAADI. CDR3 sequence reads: CASSETSGGATDTQYF. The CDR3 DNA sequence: TGCGCCAGCAGTGAGACTAGCGGGGGGGCGACAGATACGCAGTATTTT.